A single T cell receptor (beta chain) is shown here with its context. No antigen is known for it. These data are taken from a study of radiotherapy plus CTLA-4 blockade in lung cancer. About the research overall: With around 30% of patients having disease control, objective responses were seen in 15% to 20%.

Findings and caveats of the study: Early shifts in blood T cell clones, with interferon-beta, reportedly predicted response best. TCR clones from tumors expanded in blood after radiotherapy plus ipilimumab.

The protocol was immunoSEQ multiplex PCR, while the TCRdb copy is restricted to in-frame clones and leaves out a portion. Of roughly 98,000 clones detected, around four fifths appear once; the ten largest clones hold roughly 3.5%. Sequences were derived from peripheral blood, sampled from a patient treated with radiotherapy plus ipilimumab. The sequence was collected from a human donor with non-small cell lung cancer who had a partial response to radiotherapy plus ipilimumab.

The CDR3 coding sequence is TGTGCCAGCTCACCGCAGACACAGAACACTGAAGCTTTCTTT. Residues: CASSPQTQNTEAFF. V is TRBV18 and J is TRBJ1-1; D gene ambiguous. Germline V gene sequence: CDR1 KGHSH, CDR2 LQKENI. Between the trimmed V and J ends, which lost 3 bases and 1 base, there was a span of 9 bases. The CDR3 spans 14 residues.